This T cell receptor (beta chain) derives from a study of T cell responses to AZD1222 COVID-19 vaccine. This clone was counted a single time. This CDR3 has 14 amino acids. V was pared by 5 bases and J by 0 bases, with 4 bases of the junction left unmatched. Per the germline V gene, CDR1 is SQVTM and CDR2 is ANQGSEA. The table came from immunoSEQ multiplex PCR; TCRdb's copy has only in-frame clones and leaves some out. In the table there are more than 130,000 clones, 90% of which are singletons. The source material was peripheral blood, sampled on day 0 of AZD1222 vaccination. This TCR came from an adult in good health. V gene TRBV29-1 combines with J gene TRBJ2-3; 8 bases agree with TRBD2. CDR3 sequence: CSVSGGASTDTQYF. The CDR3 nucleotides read TGCAGCGTTAGCGGGGGAGCTAGCACAGATACGCAGTATTTT.